This T cell receptor (beta chain) originates from a study of cytomegalovirus exposure and HLA in healthy donors. Study-level information: The Caucasian-associated ancestry cluster held roughly 78% of roughly 400 genotyped donors. Study-wide points: Most TCR sequences were uncommon, yet certain public TCRs appeared in many donors. Available immune exposure information covered CMV serostatus only.

Note on this clone: Its antigen is unknown.

PCR involved 60 Vbeta and 13 Jbeta primers. Profiled with immunoSEQ multiplex PCR; TCRdb holds only in-frame clones, not every one. Of some 150,000 clones listed, around 73% are singletons. Trimming removed 5 bases from V and 6 bases from J; junction bases left unmatched: 3. This CDR3 contains 12 residues. Germline V gene data show CDR1 as MNHEY and CDR2 as SMNVEV (reference sequence). The specimen sequenced was PBMCs. The genes are TRBV27 and TRBJ2-7; TRBD1 matches 8 bases. The sequence was collected from a male donor in good health and CMV-seronegative. CDR3 loop: CASSQDRGEQYF. The DNA for the CDR3 is TGTGCCAGCAGTCAAGACAGGGGCGAGCAGTACTTC.